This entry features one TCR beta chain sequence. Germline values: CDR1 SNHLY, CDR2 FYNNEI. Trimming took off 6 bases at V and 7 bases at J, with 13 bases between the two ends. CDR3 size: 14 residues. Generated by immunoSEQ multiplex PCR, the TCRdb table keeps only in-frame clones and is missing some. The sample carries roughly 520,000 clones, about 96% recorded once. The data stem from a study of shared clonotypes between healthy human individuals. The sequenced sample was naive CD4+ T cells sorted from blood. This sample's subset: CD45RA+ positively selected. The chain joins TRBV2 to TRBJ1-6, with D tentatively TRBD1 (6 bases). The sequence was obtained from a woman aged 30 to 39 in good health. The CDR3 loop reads CASRDTGPNSPLHF. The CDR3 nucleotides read TGTGCCAGCAGGGACACAGGGCCCAATTCACCCCTCCACTTT.